This passage covers 6 T cell receptor beta chains from one sample sequenced in a study of vaccination and CD4 T cells after COVID-19. Cultured CD4+ T-cell DNA underwent Oncomine TCR Beta short-read sequencing. MiXCR was run by TCRdb on the PCR reads, yielding one entry per CDR3 protein. The sample shows some 4,000 distinct CDR3 sequences, 17% of them seen only once. Treatment described: approximately nine-day PBMC culture with coronavirus spike peptide pools or control peptides (ViraFEST assay). Antigens of these TCRs are unknown. Sequencing was carried out using CD4+ T cells from blood, cultured in vitro. The receptors derive from a human donor who had recovered from COVID-19.

This chain connects TRBV9 to TRBJ1-1; D is unclear. CDR1 is SGDLS, CDR2 YYNGEE, per germline. CDR3 length equals 13 residues. V dropped 0 bases and J dropped 1 base, with 4 bases sitting between them. CDR3 DNA: TGTGCCAGCAGCGTAGTGTCGAACACTGAAGCTTTCTTT. Its protein is CASSVVSNTEAFF.

The rearrangement links TRBV25-1 to TRBJ2-2; TRBD1 matches 7 bases. The V gene end was trimmed by 4 bases and the J gene end by 6 bases; junction bases not matched to a gene: 2. Germline CDR1 and CDR2: MGHDK and SYGVNS. The CDR3 runs 13 residues. CDR3 residues: CASSVQGPGELFF. In DNA form, the CDR3 reads TGTGCCAGCAGTGTACAGGGGCCCGGGGAGCTGTTTTTT.

This clonotype was found a few times. The chain employs TRBV4-1 and TRBJ1-1, with D possibly being TRBD1 (5 bases). The CDR3 runs to 15 residues. Germline V lookup: CDR1 MGHRA, CDR2 YSYEKL. The V end lost 2 bases, the J end lost 6 bases, and 16 bases lay between the germline ends. In DNA form, the CDR3 reads TGCGCCAGCAGCCAATCCCAGTACTTGGGGGCTGAAGCTTTCTTT. Its translation: CASSQSQYLGAEAFF.

A few counts support this clonotype. The chain links TRBV18 to TRBJ1-2; D is possibly TRBD1 (5 bases). V dropped 3 bases and J dropped 6 bases, with 11 bases sitting between them. Germline V CDR1 and CDR2: KGHSH, LQKENI. The CDR3 runs 13 residues. Written as DNA, the CDR3 is TGTGCCAGCTCACCGGGGCAGGATAATGGCTACACCTTC. Protein product: CASSPGQDNGYTF. Supplemented by reference TRBV18 and TRBJ1-2, the full variable domain reads NAGVMQNPRHLVRRRGQEARLRCSPMKGHSHVYWYRQLPEEGLKFMVYLQKENIIDESGMPKERFSAEFPKEGPSILRIQQVVRGDSAAYFCASSPGQDNGYTFGSGTRLTVV.

The table lists this clonotype with a few counts. The V gene is TRBV19, the J gene TRBJ1-2, with 7 bases matching TRBD1. The germline V gene encodes CDR1 LNHDA and CDR2 SQIVND (reference sequence). The CDR3 has 15 residues. V shed 3 bases, J shed 4 bases, and the junction held 8 bases outside the gene matches. CDR3 coding DNA: TGTGCCAGTAGTATTCCCCGACAGGGACTCTATGGCTACACCTTC. Protein: CASSIPRQGLYGYTF.

This clonotype was counted only a few times. The rearrangement joins TRBV6-1 to TRBJ2-2, with D possibly being TRBD1 or TRBD2 (5 bases each). The CDR3 is 14 amino acids. Germline V gene lookup returns CDR1 MNHNS and CDR2 SASEGT. Trimming shortened V by 4 bases and J by 6 bases, and 12 bases separated the two germline ends. DNA of the CDR3: TGTGCCAGCAGTGTGGGCATGGGGGCCGGGGAGCTGTTTTTT. This codes for CASSVGMGAGELFF.